This TCR beta chain was identified during a study of blood T cell repertoires in COVID-19. The authors' processing: Reference gene primer amplification gave estimated nucleated cell counts. The table came from immunoSEQ multiplex PCR; TCRdb's copy has only in-frame clones and leaves some out. V and J calls and clone size are those listed in that table; D and trimming were worked out from the DNA. The sample gives 250,000 to 300,000 clones, about 86% of which show up once; approximately 2% is in the top ten. Trimming removed 9 bases from V and 7 bases from J, with 6 bases in between. Germline CDR1 and CDR2: KGHDR and SFDVKD. This CDR3 is built from 9 residues.

The rearrangement joins TRBV24-1 to TRBJ2-7; D not resolved. Sequenced: peripheral blood. This clonotype originated in a man younger than 40 with active or convalescent COVID-19. CDR3 sequence reads: CATVLEQYF. As DNA, the CDR3 is TGTGCCACCGTCTTAGAGCAGTACTTC.